This TCR beta chain was captured in a study of blood T cells in healthy people across ages. Study-level points and caveats: Donors of long life had a larger count of naive CD4+ cells and greater diversity than aged donors.

Combining a sample-barcoded 5' primer with a J-beta primer mix, a second PCR ran for roughly 7 to 12 cycles. The template-switch adaptor was a 5' adaptor with 12 random nucleotides. It tagged each cDNA molecule. TCRdb re-called the 5' RACE reads through MiXCR, storing one row per CDR3 protein. The top ten clones hold around 2.1% of a sample with under 2,000,000 distinct CDR3 sequences, around 48% of them seen once. The CDR3 covers 12 residues. Germline CDR1 reads KGHDR; CDR2 reads SFDVKD. This clonotype appeared a few times. Its antigen remains unknown. Each sample used at least 6 million PBMCs. The sample consisted of blood. The chain links TRBV24-1 to TRBJ2-4; D is ambiguous. The DNA end is more similar to TRBJ2-7, so the J call may be wrong. The sequence was collected from a woman between 40 and 55 years old in good health. CDR3 coding DNA: TGTGCCACCAGTGATCGCTCGAACGAGCAGTACTTC. Translation gives CATSDRSNEQYF.